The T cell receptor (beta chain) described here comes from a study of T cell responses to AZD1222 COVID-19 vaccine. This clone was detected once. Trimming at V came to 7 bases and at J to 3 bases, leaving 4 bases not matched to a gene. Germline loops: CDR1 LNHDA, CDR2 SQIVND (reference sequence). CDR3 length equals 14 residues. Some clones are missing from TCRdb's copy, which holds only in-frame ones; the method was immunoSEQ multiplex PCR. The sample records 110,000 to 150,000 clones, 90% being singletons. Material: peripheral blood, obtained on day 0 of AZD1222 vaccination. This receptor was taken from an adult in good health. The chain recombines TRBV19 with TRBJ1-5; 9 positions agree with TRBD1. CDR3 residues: CASNRDRANQPQHF. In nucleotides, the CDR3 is TGTGCCAGTAACAGGGACAGGGCCAATCAGCCCCAGCATTTT.